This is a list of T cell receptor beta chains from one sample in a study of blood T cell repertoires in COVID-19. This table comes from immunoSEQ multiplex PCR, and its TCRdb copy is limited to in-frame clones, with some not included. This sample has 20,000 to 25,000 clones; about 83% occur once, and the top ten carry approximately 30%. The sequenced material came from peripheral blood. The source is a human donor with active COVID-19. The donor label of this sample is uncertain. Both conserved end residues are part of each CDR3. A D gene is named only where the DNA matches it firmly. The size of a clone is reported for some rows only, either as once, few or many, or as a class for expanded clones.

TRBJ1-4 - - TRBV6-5 CASSRRAGLNEKLFF TGTGCCAGCAGTCGCCGAGCGGGTCTGAATGAAAAACTGTTTTTT
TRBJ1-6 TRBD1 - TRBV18 CASSPSAGGHSPLHF TGTGCCAGCTCACCTTCGGCAGGGGGCCATTCACCCCTCCACTTT
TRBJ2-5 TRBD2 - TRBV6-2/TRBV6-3 CASSSGLAGGLETQYF TGTGCCAGCAGTTCCGGACTAGCGGGAGGACTAGAGACCCAGTACTTC
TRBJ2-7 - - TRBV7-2 CASSLAPTNFYEQYF TGTGCCAGCAGCTTAGCTCCGACAAATTTCTACGAGCAGTACTTC
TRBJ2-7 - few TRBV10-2 CASSEAGSSEQYF TGCGCCAGCAGTGAGGCAGGGTCCAGCGAGCAGTACTTC
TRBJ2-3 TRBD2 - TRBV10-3 CAIKGLAGPSTDTQYF TGTGCCATCAAAGGACTAGCGGGGCCCAGCACAGATACGCAGTATTTT
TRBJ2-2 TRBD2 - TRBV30 CAWIAGGNTGELFF TGTGCCTGGATAGCGGGGGGGAACACCGGGGAGCTGTTTTTT
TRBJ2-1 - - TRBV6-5 CASSYSTVPLVGEQFF TGTGCCAGCAGTTACTCCACAGTCCCCCTCGTCGGTGAGCAGTTCTTC
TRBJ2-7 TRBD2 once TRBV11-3 CASSPGDQREEQYF TGTGCCAGCAGTCCCGGAGACCAGCGGGAGGAGCAGTACTTC
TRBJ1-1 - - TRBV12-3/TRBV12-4 CASSQTPQGAFF TGTGCCAGCAGTCAAACCCCTCAGGGGGCTTTCTTT
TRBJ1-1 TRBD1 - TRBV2 CASSLGQGLNTEAFF TGTGCCAGCAGTTTAGGACAGGGTTTGAACACTGAAGCTTTCTTT
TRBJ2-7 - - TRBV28 CASSPGGGYEQYF TGTGCCAGCAGTCCCGGAGGTGGTTACGAGCAGTACTTC
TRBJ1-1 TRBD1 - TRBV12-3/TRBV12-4 CASGPGGSEAFF TGTGCCAGCGGCCCAGGGGGCAGTGAAGCTTTCTTT
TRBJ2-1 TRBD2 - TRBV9 CASSVGTSGRRVGFKQFF TGTGCCAGCAGCGTAGGGACTAGCGGGCGCCGGGTGGGTTTTAAGCAGTTCTTC
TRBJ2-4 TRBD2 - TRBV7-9 CASSLASGLAGRNIQYF TGTGCCAGCAGCTTAGCCTCGGGACTAGCGGGACGCAACATTCAGTACTTC
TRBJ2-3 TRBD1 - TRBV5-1 CASSLSQGAVDTQYF TGCGCCAGCAGCTTGAGTCAGGGGGCTGTAGATACGCAGTATTTT
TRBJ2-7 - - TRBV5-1 CASSLSGEEQYF TGCGCCAGCAGCTTGTCCGGGGAGGAGCAGTACTTC
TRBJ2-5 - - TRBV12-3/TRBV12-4 CASSFSSEETQYF TGTGCCAGCAGTTTTTCTAGTGAAGAGACCCAGTACTTC
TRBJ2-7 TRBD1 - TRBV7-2 CASSIRTGLSSYEQYF TGTGCCAGCAGCATCCGGACAGGGCTTAGCTCCTACGAGCAGTACTTC
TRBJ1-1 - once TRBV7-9 CASSPRAHTNTEAFF TGTGCCAGCAGCCCCCGTGCACACACAAACACTGAAGCTTTCTTT
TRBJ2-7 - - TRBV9 CASSVTPDRSYEQYF TGTGCCAGCAGCGTAACCCCCGACAGATCCTACGAGCAGTACTTC
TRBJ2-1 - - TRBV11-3 CASRSPAGDEQFF TGTGCCAGCAGGTCCCCGGCAGGGGATGAGCAGTTCTTC
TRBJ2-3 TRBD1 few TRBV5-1 CASSLGQGAKISTDTQYF TGCGCCAGCAGCTTGGGACAGGGGGCGAAAATTAGCACAGATACGCAGTATTTT
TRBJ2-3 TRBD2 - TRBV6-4 CASSLAGGITDTQYF TGTGCCAGCAGTCTAGCGGGAGGGATCACAGATACGCAGTATTTT
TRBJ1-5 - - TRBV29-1 CSVVYGVNQPQHF TGCAGCGTTGTCTACGGGGTCAATCAGCCCCAGCATTTT
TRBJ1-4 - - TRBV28 CASSFSQMMEELFF TGTGCCAGCAGTTTTTCACAGATGATGGAGGAACTGTTTTTT
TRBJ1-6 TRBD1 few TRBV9 CASSVEGAAGSPLHF TGTGCCAGCAGCGTAGAGGGGGCAGCGGGTTCACCCCTCCACTTT
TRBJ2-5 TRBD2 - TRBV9 CASSEAAGVMETQYF TGTGCCAGCAGCGAGGCAGCGGGAGTCATGGAGACCCAGTACTTC